Listed below are T cell receptor beta chains from one sample, sequenced in a study of T cell clusters in autoimmune cytopenias. TCRdb derives one entry per CDR3 protein from the multiplex PCR reads, leaving out DNA. In total, the table holds 4,500 to 6,500 distinct CDR3 sequences. This sample was shared with a second study, whose subject was T cell repertoires in aging, cancer and after chemotherapy.

Sequenced sample: peripheral blood. These TCRs come from a human donor in good health. Both conserved end residues are part of each CDR3. The listing skips clone size in some rows; elsewhere it reads once, few, many or a size class.

TRBJ2-1 TRBV20-1 NA CSARGGVSSYNEQFF
TRBJ1-5 TRBV19 medium-sized CASSFTGQGNQPQHF
TRBJ1-1 TRBV10-3 NA CAISAQGNTEAFF
TRBJ2-3 TRBV27 medium-sized CASSMRDTQYF
TRBJ2-2 TRBV6-5 medium-sized CASSHPGQHNTGELFF
TRBJ2-1 TRBV6-5 medium-sized CASALTGGLSLFF
TRBJ2-2 TRBV7-9 NA CASSLRQGFNTGELFF
TRBJ2-7 TRBV6-1 NA CASSAGFEQYF
TRBJ1-2 TRBV11-1 NA CASSSLSSPPNYGYTF
TRBJ2-1 TRBV19 NA CASSLGLDYHNEQFF
TRBJ1-6 TRBV19 medium-sized CASNQDRAANSPLHF
TRBJ1-6 TRBV30 medium-sized CAWNSGDNSPLHF
TRBJ2-1 TRBV5-6 medium-sized CASSLGRGRGQLAGGANEQFF
TRBJ2-5 TRBV5-1 NA CASSLTGVLSQETQYF
TRBJ1-1 TRBV19 medium-sized CASSMWGGTIRTEAFF
TRBJ2-5 TRBV12-3/TRBV12-4 NA CASSFRGSVETQYF
TRBJ2-1 TRBV20-1 NA CSARQRTSGSRGPPNEQFF
TRBJ1-5 TRBV19 medium-sized CASSQGQHSNQPQHF
TRBJ1-1 TRBV29-1 medium-sized CSVPRGIGTEAFF
TRBJ2-5 TRBV6-2/TRBV6-3 NA CASSYYREGETQYF
TRBJ2-7 TRBV28 NA CASSGGGTSYEQYF
TRBJ2-3 TRBV10-3 medium-sized CAIGVAGSTDTQYF
TRBJ1-1 TRBV27 NA CASSPIPTVPMNTEAFF
TRBJ2-1 TRBV6-5 medium-sized CASSYSDEQFF
TRBJ2-3 TRBV20-1 NA CSATSETDTQYF
TRBJ1-1 TRBV6-5 NA CASSYSGHQNEAFF
TRBJ2-7 TRBV29-1 medium-sized CSVEARNPYEQYF
TRBJ2-1 TRBV5-1 NA CASSVLAGDSYNEQFF